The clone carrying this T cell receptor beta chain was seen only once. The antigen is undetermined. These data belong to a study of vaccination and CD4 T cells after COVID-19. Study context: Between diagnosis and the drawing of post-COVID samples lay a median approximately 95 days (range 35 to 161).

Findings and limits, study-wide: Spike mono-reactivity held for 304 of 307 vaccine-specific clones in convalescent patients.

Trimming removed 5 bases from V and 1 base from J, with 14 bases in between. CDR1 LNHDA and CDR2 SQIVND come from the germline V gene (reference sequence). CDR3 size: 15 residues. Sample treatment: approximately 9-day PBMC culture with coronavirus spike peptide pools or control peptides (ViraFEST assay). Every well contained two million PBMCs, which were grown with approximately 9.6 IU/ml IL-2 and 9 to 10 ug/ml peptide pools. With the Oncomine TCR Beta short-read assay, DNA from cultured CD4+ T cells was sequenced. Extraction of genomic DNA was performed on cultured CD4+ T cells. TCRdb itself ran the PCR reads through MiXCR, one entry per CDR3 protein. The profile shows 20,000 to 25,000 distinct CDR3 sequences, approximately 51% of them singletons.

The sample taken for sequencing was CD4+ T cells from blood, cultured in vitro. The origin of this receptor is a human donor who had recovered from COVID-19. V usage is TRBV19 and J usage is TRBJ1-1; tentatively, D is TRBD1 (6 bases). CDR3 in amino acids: CASSPLTGANTEAFF. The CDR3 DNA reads TGTGCCAGTAGTCCCTTGACAGGTGCGAACACTGAAGCTTTCTTT.